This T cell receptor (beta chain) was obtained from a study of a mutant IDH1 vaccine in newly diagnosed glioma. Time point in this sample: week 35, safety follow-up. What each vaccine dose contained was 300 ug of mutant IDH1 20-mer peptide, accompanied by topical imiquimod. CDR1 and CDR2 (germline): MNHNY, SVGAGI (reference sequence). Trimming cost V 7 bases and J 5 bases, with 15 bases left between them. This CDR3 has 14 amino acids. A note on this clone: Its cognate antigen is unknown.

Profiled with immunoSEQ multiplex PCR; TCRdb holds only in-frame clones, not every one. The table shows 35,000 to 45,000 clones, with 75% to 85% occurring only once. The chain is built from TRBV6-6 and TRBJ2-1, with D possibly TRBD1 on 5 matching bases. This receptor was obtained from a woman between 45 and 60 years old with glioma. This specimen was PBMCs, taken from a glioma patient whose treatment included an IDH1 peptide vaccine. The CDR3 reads CASNLQAINNEQFF. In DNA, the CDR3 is TGTGCCAGCAACCTACAGGCGATAAACAATGAGCAGTTCTTC.